Listed here are 23 T cell receptor beta chains from one sample, sequenced in a study (dated by TCRdb to the mid-2010s). The library relied on RT-PCR. Sequencing was carried out with an Illumina MiSeq. TCRdb applied fastp at Q25 and MiXCR to the public reads, then kept only in-frame beta chains. All rows with the same CDR3 protein become a single entry with the most common DNA and genes. The sample profile shows about 700,000 distinct CDR3 sequences; approximately 15% of them were found once. The leading ten clones occupy 3.6% of the sample. The specimen was memory CD4+ T cells from blood. The receptors here all came from a female donor in good health, serving as a healthy control.

This clonotype was counted only a few times. The chain combines TRBV7-8 with TRBJ1-5; no clear D. The V end lost 5 bases, the J end lost 0 bases, and 17 bases lay between the germline ends. The CDR3 is 17 amino acids. The germline V gene encodes CDR1 SGHVS and CDR2 FQNEAQ. CDR3 DNA: TGTGCCAGCAGCGAAATAGGACGTTTATATAGCAATCAGCCCCAGCATTTT. Translating it yields CASSEIGRLYSNQPQHF.

This clonotype was observed a few times. The chain is built from TRBV19 and TRBJ2-3; D possibly matches TRBD1 or TRBD2 (5 bases each). V was pared by 7 bases and J by 4 bases, with 15 bases between. In germline, CDR1 is LNHDA, CDR2 SQIVND (reference sequence). This CDR3 is built from 14 residues. The CDR3 DNA is TGTGCCAGTACCGGGACCCACGCCTCAGATACGCAGTATTTT. Protein sequence: CASTGTHASDTQYF. The full variable domain, completed using reference TRBV19 and TRBJ2-3, is DGGITQSPKYLFRKEGQNVTLSCEQNLNHDAMYWYRQDPGQGLRLIYYSQIVNDFQKGDIAEGYSVSREKKESFPLTVTSAQKNPTAFYLCASTGTHASDTQYFGPGTRLTVL.

This clonotype was observed many times. This chain links TRBV29-1 with TRBJ1-2, with D tentatively TRBD1 (5 bases). CDR1 SQVTM and CDR2 ANQGSEA come from the germline V gene. V lost 6 bases and J lost 8, with 19 bases in between. There are 13 residues in the CDR3. CDR3 region: CSVLQVIGDGYTF. CDR3 DNA: TGCAGCGTCCTACAGGTTATCGGGGACGGCTACACCTTC.

This clonotype has only a few counts. This rearrangement joins TRBV7-2 to TRBJ2-1; no clear D. Germline loops: CDR1 SGHTA, CDR2 FQGNSA. The CDR3 spans 18 residues. The germline V and J ends were trimmed by 4 bases and 1 base, with 20 bases remaining between them. The DNA for the CDR3 is TGTGCCAGCAGCTCCCCCTCTTTGACAACACGTTCCTACAATGAGCAGTTCTTC. It encodes CASSSPSLTTRSYNEQFF.

In this sample, this clonotype turned up many times. V gene TRBV12-3 or TRBV12-4 combines with J gene TRBJ1-1, with D uncertain. CDR3 length equals 13 residues. The ends were cut back, 8 bases at V and 0 bases at J, with 10 bases in the middle. The CDR3 protein is CASGSQVNTEAFF. CDR3 DNA sequence: TGTGCCAGCGGATCTCAGGTGAACACTGAAGCTTTCTTT.

This chain links TRBV3-1 with TRBJ2-1; 7 bases agree with TRBD1. V gave up 1 base and J gave up 12 bases; unmatched junction bases: 9. Germline loops: CDR1 LGHDT, CDR2 YNNKEL (reference sequence). The CDR3 consists of 14 residues. DNA of the CDR3: TGTGCCAGCAGCCAAGGGGAAGGGGGACAGACGCAGTTCTTC. This encodes CASSQGEGGQTQFF.

As concerns this clonotype: A much more abundant neighbour one base away suggests this may be a read error. V usage is TRBV20-1 and J usage is TRBJ1-5; TRBD1 agrees at 8 bases. The germline gives CDR1 DFQATT, CDR2 SNEGSKA (reference sequence). CDR3 length equals 13 residues. The CDR3 region is CSAPTGVDQPRHF. As DNA, the CDR3 is TGCAGTGCTCCGACAGGGGTGGATCAGCCCCGGCATTTT.

This chain connects TRBV18 to TRBJ2-7; maybe TRBD2 (6 bases). Trimming took off 2 bases at V and 4 bases at J, with 15 bases between the two ends. The germline CDR1 and CDR2 sequences are KGHSH and LQKENI. The CDR3 covers 15 residues. The CDR3 sequence is CASSPLGLDPYEQYF. CDR3 nucleotides: TGTGCCAGCTCACCATTGGGACTGGACCCTTACGAGCAGTACTTC.

The rearrangement uses TRBV6-6 and TRBJ2-4; the D gene is possibly TRBD1 (6 bases). V was cut by 2 bases and J by 16 bases, with 15 bases left in between. Germline assignment: CDR1 MNHNY and CDR2 SVGAGI (reference sequence). The CDR3 sequence is 12 residues long. The CDR3 loop reads CASSYRQEISYF. DNA for the CDR3: TGTGCCAGCAGTTACCGACAGGAGATCTCTTACTTC.

The gene calls are TRBV9 and TRBJ1-6; D is possibly TRBD1 (5 bases). The V and J ends lost 4 bases and 0 bases respectively, with 11 bases between them. Germline CDR1 is SGDLS and CDR2 is YYNGEE. The CDR3 covers 16 residues. CDR3 coding DNA: TGTGCCAGCAGCAACCCAGGGAGCTCCTATAATTCACCCCTCCACTTT. Translation gives CASSNPGSSYNSPLHF.

This clonotype was counted many times. V gene TRBV6-1 combines with J gene TRBJ1-2; a weak D match, TRBD1 (6 bases). V was cut by 5 bases and J by 5 bases, with 15 bases left in between. This CDR3 comprises 14 residues. CDR1 and CDR2 from the germline V gene are MNHNS and SASEGT. The DNA of the CDR3 is TGTGCCAGCAGTACCAGGGGAGATGGGTATGGCTACACCTTC. It codes for CASSTRGDGYGYTF.

This clonotype was seen only a few times. This rearrangement joins TRBV12-3 or TRBV12-4 to TRBJ2-1; 10 bases are a match to TRBD1. Unmatched junction bases numbered 4, after V lost 1 base and J lost 7 bases. This CDR3 has 15 residues. The CDR3 protein is CASSLGQGAWNEQFF. The CDR3 DNA reads TGTGCCAGCAGTTTAGGACAGGGGGCTTGGAATGAGCAGTTCTTC.

This clonotype was recorded a few times. The V and J genes are TRBV20-1 and TRBJ2-3; 7 nucleotides match TRBD2. This CDR3 has 13 amino acids. Per germline, CDR1 DFQATT and CDR2 SNEGSKA (reference sequence). V gave up 0 bases and J gave up 9 bases; unmatched junction bases: 6. Here the CDR3 DNA reads TGCAGTGCTAGAGAAATCCTAGCGGAGACGCAGTATTTT. This encodes CSAREILAETQYF.

This clonotype was seen at least ten times. The chain combines TRBV6-5 with TRBJ1-3; 7 bases map to TRBD1. Germline CDR1 is MNHEY and CDR2 is SVGAGI. This CDR3 is 18 amino acids long. After removal of 2 bases from V and 8 bases from J, the junction contained 18 bases not matched to a gene. CDR3 DNA sequence: TGTGCCAGCAGTTACGAAGGGGGCGCTGATTACGCCCGAGACACCATATATTTT. Amino acid sequence: CASSYEGGADYARDTIYF.

The chain employs TRBV11-2 and TRBJ2-7; TRBD1 might be the D (5 bases). The CDR3 is made up of 14 amino acids. V lost 5 bases and J lost 5, with 16 bases in between. CDR1 is SGHAT and CDR2 is FQNNGV in the germline V gene. The DNA of the CDR3 is TGTGCCAGCAGCCCCCGGGCCAGGGCGGACGAGCAGTACTTC. Translated, it gives CASSPRARADEQYF. Variable domain in full (rest from reference TRBV11-2 and TRBJ2-7): EAGVAQSPRYKIIEKRQSVAFWCNPISGHATLYWYQQILGQGPKLLIQFQNNGVVDDSQLPKDRFSAERLKGVDSTLKIQPAKLEDSAVYLCASSPRARADEQYFGPGTRLTVT.

The V call is TRBV12-3 or TRBV12-4, the J call TRBJ1-1; possible D gene TRBD1, 5 bases. Between the trimmed V and J ends, which lost 2 bases and 9 bases, there was a span of 10 bases. CDR3 length: 12 amino acids. The CDR3 here is CASSLWGSQAFF. The CDR3 DNA is TGTGCCAGCAGTTTATGGGGCAGTCAAGCTTTCTTT.

The V and J genes are TRBV11-2 and TRBJ2-1, with TRBD2 matching over 8 bases. This CDR3 has 16 residues. Trimming cost V 0 bases and J 5 bases; bases outside gene matches: 6. Per the germline V gene, CDR1 is SGHAT and CDR2 is FQNNGV. CDR3 nucleotides: TGTGCCAGCAGCTTAGACGGGACTAGACCTGACAATGAGCAGTTCTTC. Its translation is CASSLDGTRPDNEQFF.

The V gene is TRBV5-1, the J gene TRBJ2-1; D might be TRBD1 (6 bases). Trimming took 8 bases from V and 6 from J, leaving 12 bases between them. Looked up from germline, CDR1 is SGHRS and CDR2 is YFSETQ. The CDR3 is made up of 12 amino acids. CDR3 sequence: CASNEQGNEQFF. DNA for the CDR3: TGCGCCAGTAACGAACAGGGCAATGAGCAGTTCTTC.

This clonotype has a count of ten or more. The J gene is TRBJ2-3, the V gene TRBV20-1; TRBD1 is a possible D gene (6 bases). The CDR3 covers 15 residues. Germline V gene sequence: CDR1 DFQATT, CDR2 SNEGSKA (reference sequence). The ends were cut back, 3 bases at V and 0 bases at J, with 13 bases in the middle. CDR3: CSASNRADSTDTQYF. Here the CDR3 DNA reads TGCAGTGCTAGTAACAGGGCTGATAGCACAGATACGCAGTATTTT.

This clonotype was seen a few times. This chain uses TRBV20-1 with TRBJ1-1, with D possibly TRBD1 on 6 matching bases. Germline V lookup: CDR1 DFQATT, CDR2 SNEGSKA (reference sequence). This CDR3 contains 12 residues. The CDR3 here is CSAGQIVTEAFF. Here the CDR3 DNA reads TGCAGCGCTGGACAGATAGTCACTGAAGCTTTCTTT.

The V and J genes are TRBV6-1 and TRBJ2-7; possible D gene TRBD2, 6 bases. Germline V lookup: CDR1 MNHNS, CDR2 SASEGT. V shed 6 bases and J shed 0 bases, with 12 bases lying between them. The CDR3 extends over 14 amino acids. The CDR3 loop is CASSRTISSYEQYF. The CDR3 DNA is TGTGCCAGCAGCCGGACTATCTCCTCCTACGAGCAGTACTTC.

This clonotype appeared a few times. The V gene is TRBV5-5, the J gene TRBJ2-7; TRBD2 agrees at 7 bases. J was trimmed by 2 bases and V by 3 bases; bases with no gene match: 8. From germline, CDR1 is SGHKS and CDR2 YYEKEE (reference sequence). The CDR3 runs to 15 residues. CDR3 nucleotide sequence: TGTGCCAGCAGCTGGGGGGGTCTAAAACCCTACGAGCAGTACTTC. Protein: CASSWGGLKPYEQYF.

This clonotype was counted many times. The chain recombines TRBV15 with TRBJ2-5, with 8 nucleotides matching TRBD1. The V gene's germline CDR1 is LNHNV and CDR2 YYDKDF (reference sequence). The CDR3 has 16 amino acids. V was pared by 1 base and J by 2 bases, with 6 bases of the junction left unmatched. The CDR3 DNA is TGTGCCACCAGCAGAGTCGGGACAGGTCAACAAGAGACCCAGTACTTC. Residues: CATSRVGTGQQETQYF.